These 6 T cell receptor beta chains share one sample of origin, sequenced in a study of shared clonotypes between healthy human individuals. Sequenced by immunoSEQ multiplex PCR; TCRdb stores in-frame clones only, minus some. The sample holds 550,000 to 700,000 clones; about 80% are singletons and the top ten take 1.5% to 2%. The material sequenced was memory CD4+ T cells sorted from blood. Documented subset: CD45RA-negative fraction. Receptor source: a woman under 40 in good health.

V is TRBV7-8 and J is TRBJ2-2; TRBD2 is a possible D gene (6 bases). Germline V gives CDR1 SGHVS, CDR2 FQNEAQ. The CDR3 has 16 residues. Trimming removed 1 base from V and 2 bases from J, with 11 bases in between. This chain's CDR3 is CASSLGGRPNTGELFF. The CDR3 DNA sequence: TGTGCCAGCAGCTTAGGAGGGAGGCCCAACACCGGGGAGCTGTTTTTT.

V is TRBV5-1 and J is TRBJ1-1, with TRBD1 matching over 11 bases. The length of the CDR3 is 14 residues. CDR1 and CDR2 from the germline V gene are SGHRS and YFSETQ. Trimming at V came to 3 bases and at J to 6 bases, leaving 4 bases not matched to a gene. The CDR3 is CASSWTGGGAEAFF. The DNA for the CDR3 is TGCGCCAGCAGCTGGACAGGGGGCGGGGCTGAAGCTTTCTTT. Supplemented by reference TRBV5-1 and TRBJ1-1, the full variable domain reads KAGVTQTPRYLIKTRGQQVTLSCSPISGHRSVSWYQQTPGQGLQFLFEYFSETQRNKGNFPGRFSGRQFSNSRSEMNVSTLELGDSALYLCASSWTGGGAEAFFGQGTRLTVV.

The chain is built from TRBV9 and TRBJ2-6, with D unclear. Per germline, CDR1 SGDLS and CDR2 YYNGEE. Deletions cut 3 bases from V and 4 bases from J, with 11 bases between. The CDR3 sequence is 15 residues long. The CDR3 coding sequence is TGTGCCAGCAGCGCCCTCCCCGGGGGGGCCAACGTCCTGACTTTC. Residues: CASSALPGGANVLTF.

This clone was found many times. The V call is TRBV9, the J call TRBJ2-3, with D perhaps being TRBD1 or TRBD2 (5 bases each). The V and J ends lost 3 bases and 1 base respectively, with 12 bases between them. Germline V gene data show CDR1 as SGDLS and CDR2 as YYNGEE. CDR3 length: 15 amino acids. The CDR3 spells CASSALGGGTDTQYF. The CDR3 region has the DNA TGTGCCAGCAGCGCCCTTGGGGGTGGCACAGATACGCAGTATTTT.

In this sample, this clone turned up once. V gene TRBV5-1 combines with J gene TRBJ1-1; perhaps TRBD1 as D (5 bases). The ends were cut back, 3 bases at V and 0 bases at J, with 12 bases in the middle. The CDR3 sequence is 15 residues long. Germline V gives CDR1 SGHRS, CDR2 YFSETQ. CDR3 amino acids: CASSYDRTVNTEAFF. CDR3 nucleotide sequence: TGCGCCAGCAGCTACGACAGAACTGTGAACACTGAAGCTTTCTTT.

This sequence joins TRBV7-2 and TRBJ2-7; D might be TRBD2 (5 bases). Germline assignment: CDR1 SGHTA and CDR2 FQGNSA. The V and J ends lost 6 bases and 1 base respectively, with 13 bases between them. This CDR3 comprises 14 residues. The CDR3 DNA is TGTGCCAGCAGACACTCAGGACTGTCCTACGAGCAGTACTTC. Its protein product is CASRHSGLSYEQYF. The full variable domain, completed using reference TRBV7-2 and TRBJ2-7, is GAGVSQSPSNKVTEKGKDVELRCDPISGHTALYWYRQSLGQGLEFLIYFQGNSAPDKSGLPSDRFSAERTGGSVSTLTIQRTQQEDSAVYLCASRHSGLSYEQYFGPGTRLTVT.